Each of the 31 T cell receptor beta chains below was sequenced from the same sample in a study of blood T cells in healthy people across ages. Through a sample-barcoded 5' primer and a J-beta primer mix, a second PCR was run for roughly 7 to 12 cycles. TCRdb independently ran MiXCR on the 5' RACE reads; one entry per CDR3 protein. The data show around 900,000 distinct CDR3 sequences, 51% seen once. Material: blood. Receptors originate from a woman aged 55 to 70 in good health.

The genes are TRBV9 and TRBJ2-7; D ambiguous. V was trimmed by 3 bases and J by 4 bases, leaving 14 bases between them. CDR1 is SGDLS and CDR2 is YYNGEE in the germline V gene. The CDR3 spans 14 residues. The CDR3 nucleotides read TGTGCCAGCAGCGAGTTCCCCGACTTGTACGAGCAGTACTTC. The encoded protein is CASSEFPDLYEQYF.

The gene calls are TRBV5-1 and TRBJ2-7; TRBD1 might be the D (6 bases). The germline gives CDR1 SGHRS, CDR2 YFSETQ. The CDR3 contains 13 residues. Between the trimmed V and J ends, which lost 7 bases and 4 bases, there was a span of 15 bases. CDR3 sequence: CASSGQNLYEQYF. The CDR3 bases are TGCGCCAGCTCTGGACAGAACTTATACGAGCAGTACTTC.

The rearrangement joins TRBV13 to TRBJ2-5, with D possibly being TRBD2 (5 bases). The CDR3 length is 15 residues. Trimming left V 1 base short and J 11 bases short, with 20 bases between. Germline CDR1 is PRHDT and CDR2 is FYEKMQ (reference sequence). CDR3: CASSLDGMGSNEQYF. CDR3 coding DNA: TGTGCCAGCAGCTTAGACGGGATGGGCTCCAATGAGCAGTACTTC. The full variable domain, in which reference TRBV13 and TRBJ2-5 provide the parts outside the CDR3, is AAGVIQSPRHLIKEKRETATLKCYPIPRHDTVYWYQQGPGQDPQFLISFYEKMQSDKGSIPDRFSAQQFSDYHSELNMSSLELGDSALYFCASSLDGMGSNEQYFGPGTRLLVL.

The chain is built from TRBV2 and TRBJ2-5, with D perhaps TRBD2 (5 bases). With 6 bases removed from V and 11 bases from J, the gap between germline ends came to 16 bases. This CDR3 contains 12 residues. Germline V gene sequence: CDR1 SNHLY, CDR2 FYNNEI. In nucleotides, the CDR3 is TGTGCCAGCAGGTTCGGGGTGGGTGAGCAGTACTTC. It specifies CASRFGVGEQYF.

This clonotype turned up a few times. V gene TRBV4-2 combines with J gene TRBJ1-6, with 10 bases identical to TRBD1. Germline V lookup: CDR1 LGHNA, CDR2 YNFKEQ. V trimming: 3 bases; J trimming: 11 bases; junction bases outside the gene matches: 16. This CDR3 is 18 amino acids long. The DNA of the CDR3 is TGTGCCAGCAGCCAGAGCCTTACCAGGACAGGGGGGGTGACACCCCTCCACTTT. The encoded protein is CASSQSLTRTGGVTPLHF.

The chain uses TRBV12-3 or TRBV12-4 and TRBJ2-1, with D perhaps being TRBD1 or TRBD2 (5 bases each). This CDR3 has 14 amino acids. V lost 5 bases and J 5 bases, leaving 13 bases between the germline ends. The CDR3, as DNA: TGTGCCAGCAGTACCGGGACGACTCACAATGAGCAGTTCTTC. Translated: CASSTGTTHNEQFF.

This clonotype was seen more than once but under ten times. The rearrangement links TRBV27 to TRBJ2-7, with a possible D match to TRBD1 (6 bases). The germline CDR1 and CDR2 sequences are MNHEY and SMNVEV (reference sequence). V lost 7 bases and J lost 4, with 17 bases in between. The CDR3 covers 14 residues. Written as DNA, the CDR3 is TGTGCCAGCACCGGTGGGGGACACCGGTACGAGCAGTACTTC. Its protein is CASTGGGHRYEQYF.

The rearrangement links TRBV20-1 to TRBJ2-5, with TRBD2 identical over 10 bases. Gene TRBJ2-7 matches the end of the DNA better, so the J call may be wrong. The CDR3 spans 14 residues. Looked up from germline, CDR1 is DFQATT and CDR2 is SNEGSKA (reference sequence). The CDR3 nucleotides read TGCAGTGCTAGACGGCTAGCGGGAGTTGTCGAGCAGTACTTC. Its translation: CSARRLAGVVEQYF.

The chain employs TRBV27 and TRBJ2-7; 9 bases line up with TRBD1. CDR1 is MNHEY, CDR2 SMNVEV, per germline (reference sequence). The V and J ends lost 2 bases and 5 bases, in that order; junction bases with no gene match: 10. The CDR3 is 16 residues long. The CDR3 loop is CASSLGRGTGINEQYF. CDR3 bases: TGTGCCAGCAGTTTAGGGCGGGGGACAGGGATCAACGAGCAGTACTTC.

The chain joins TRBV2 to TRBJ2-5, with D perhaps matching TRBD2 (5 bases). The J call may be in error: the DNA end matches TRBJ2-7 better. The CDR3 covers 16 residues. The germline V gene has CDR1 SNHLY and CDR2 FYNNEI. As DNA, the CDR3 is TGTGCCAGCAGTGAAGTATGGTCCTCCCCCCGGGGCGAGCAGTACTTC. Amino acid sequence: CASSEVWSSPRGEQYF.

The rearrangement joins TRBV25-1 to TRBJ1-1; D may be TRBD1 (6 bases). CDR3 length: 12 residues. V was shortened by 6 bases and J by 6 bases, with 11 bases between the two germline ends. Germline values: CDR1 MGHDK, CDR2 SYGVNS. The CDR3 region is CASRSRGAEAFF. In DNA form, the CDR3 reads TGTGCCAGCAGGTCAAGGGGGGCTGAAGCTTTCTTT.

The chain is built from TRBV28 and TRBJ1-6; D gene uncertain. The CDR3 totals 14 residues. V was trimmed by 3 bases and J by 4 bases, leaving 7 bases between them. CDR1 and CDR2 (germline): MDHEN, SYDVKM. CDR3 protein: CASSFPYYNSPLHF. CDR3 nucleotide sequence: TGTGCCAGCAGTTTTCCCTATTATAATTCACCCCTCCACTTT.

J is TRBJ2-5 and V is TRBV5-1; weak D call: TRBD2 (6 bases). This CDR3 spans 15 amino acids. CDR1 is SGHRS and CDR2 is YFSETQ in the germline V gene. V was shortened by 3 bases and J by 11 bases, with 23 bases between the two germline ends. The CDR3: CASSSFPGASNEQYF. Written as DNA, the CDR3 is TGCGCCAGCAGCTCCTTTCCGGGAGCAAGCAATGAGCAGTACTTC. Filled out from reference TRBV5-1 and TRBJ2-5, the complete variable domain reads KAGVTQTPRYLIKTRGQQVTLSCSPISGHRSVSWYQQTPGQGLQFLFEYFSETQRNKGNFPGRFSGRQFSNSRSEMNVSTLELGDSALYLCASSSFPGASNEQYFGPGTRLLVL.

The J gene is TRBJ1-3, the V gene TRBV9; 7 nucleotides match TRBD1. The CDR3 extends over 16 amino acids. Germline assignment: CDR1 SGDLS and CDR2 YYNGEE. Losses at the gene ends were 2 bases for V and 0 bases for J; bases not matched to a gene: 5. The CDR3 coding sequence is TGTGCCAGCAGCGTCGGGACAGTATACTCTGGAAACACCATATATTTT. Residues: CASSVGTVYSGNTIYF.

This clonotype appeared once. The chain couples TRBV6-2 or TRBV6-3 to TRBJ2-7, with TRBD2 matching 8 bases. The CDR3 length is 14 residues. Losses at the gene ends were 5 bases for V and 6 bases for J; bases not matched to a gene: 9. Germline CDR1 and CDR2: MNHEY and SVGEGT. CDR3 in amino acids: CASSLAGLVVEQYF. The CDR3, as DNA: TGTGCCAGCAGTCTGGCGGGACTAGTAGTCGAGCAGTACTTC.

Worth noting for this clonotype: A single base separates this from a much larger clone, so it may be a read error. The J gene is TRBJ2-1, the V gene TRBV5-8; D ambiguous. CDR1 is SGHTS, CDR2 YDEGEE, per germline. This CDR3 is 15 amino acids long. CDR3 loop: CASSVALNSYNGQFF. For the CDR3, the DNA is TGTGCCAGCAGCGTCGCATTGAACTCCTACAATGGGCAGTTCTTC. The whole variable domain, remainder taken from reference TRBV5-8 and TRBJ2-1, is EAGVTQSPTHLIKTRGQQATLRCSPISGHTSVYWYQQALGLGLQFLLWYDEGEERNRGNFPPRFSGRQFPNYSSELNVNALELEDSALYLCASSVALNSYNGQFFGPGTRLTVL.

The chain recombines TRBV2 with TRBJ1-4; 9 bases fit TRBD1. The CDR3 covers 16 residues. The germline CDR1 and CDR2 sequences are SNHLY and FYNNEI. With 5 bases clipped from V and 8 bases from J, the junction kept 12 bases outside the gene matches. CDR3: CASSTQPDRGVEKLFF. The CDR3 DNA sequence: TGTGCCAGCAGTACTCAACCGGACAGGGGTGTGGAAAAACTGTTTTTT.

The CDR3 spells CASSQDLQGLGETQYF. CDR3 bases: TGCGCCAGCAGCCAAGATTTACAGGGGCTGGGTGAGACCCAGTACTTC. The chain joins TRBV4-3 to TRBJ2-7, with 7 bases fitting TRBD1. The DNA end is more similar to TRBJ2-5, so the J call may be wrong. The CDR3 spans 16 residues. Germline loops: CDR1 LGHNA, CDR2 YSLEER.

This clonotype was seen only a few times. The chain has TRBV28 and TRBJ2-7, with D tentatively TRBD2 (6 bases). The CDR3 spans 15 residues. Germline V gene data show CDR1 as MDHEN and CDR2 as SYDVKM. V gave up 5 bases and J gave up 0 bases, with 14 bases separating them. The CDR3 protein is CASSPGTQSSYEQYF. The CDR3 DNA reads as TGTGCCAGCAGTCCCGGGACTCAGAGCTCCTACGAGCAGTACTTC.

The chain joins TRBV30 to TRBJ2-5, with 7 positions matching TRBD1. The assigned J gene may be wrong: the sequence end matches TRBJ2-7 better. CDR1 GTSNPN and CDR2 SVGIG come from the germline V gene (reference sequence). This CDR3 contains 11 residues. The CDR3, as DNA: TGTGCCCGACAGGGCCGCTACGAGCAGTACTTC. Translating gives CARQGRYEQYF.

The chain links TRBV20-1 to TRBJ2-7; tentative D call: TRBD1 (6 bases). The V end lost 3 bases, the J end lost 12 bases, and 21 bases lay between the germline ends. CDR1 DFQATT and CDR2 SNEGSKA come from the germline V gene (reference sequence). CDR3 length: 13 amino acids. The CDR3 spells CSAREPSRGVRYF. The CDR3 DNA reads TGCAGTGCTAGGGAACCCTCCAGGGGTGTGCGGTACTTC.

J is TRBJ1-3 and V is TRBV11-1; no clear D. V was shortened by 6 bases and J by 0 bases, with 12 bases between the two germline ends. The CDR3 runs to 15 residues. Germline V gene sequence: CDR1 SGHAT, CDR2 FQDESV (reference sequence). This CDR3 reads CASRDTRNSGNTIYF. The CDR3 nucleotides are TGTGCCAGCAGGGATACGAGGAACTCTGGAAACACCATATATTTT.

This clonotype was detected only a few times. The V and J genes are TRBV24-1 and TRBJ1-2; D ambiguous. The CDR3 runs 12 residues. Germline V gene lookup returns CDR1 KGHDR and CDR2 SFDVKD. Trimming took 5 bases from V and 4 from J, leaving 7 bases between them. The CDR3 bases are TGTGCCACCAGTGCGCGGGGCTATGGCTACACCTTC. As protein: CATSARGYGYTF.

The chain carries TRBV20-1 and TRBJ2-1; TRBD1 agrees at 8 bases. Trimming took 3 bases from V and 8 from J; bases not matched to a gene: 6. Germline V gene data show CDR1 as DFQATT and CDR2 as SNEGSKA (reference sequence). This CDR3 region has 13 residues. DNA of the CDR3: TGCAGTGCTAGGAAGACAGGGGTGGATGAGCAGTTCTTC. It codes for CSARKTGVDEQFF.

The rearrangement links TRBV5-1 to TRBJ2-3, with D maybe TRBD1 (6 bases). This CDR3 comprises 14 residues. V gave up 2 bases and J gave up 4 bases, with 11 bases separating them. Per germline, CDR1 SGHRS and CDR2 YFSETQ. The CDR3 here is CASSLTGSPDTQYF. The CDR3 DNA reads TGCGCCAGCAGCTTAACAGGGAGTCCAGATACGCAGTATTTT.

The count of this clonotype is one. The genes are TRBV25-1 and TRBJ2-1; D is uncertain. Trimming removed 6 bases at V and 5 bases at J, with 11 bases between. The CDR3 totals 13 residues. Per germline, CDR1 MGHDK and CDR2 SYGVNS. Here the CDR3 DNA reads TGTGCCAGCAGGCTTACCCCCAACAATGAGCAGTTCTTC. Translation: CASRLTPNNEQFF.

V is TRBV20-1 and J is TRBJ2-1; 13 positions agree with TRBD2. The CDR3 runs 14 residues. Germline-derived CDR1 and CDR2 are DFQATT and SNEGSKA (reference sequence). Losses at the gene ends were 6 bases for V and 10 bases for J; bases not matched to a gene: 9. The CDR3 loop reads CSAEGLAGVGEQFF. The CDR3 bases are TGCAGTGCGGAAGGACTAGCGGGAGTAGGGGAGCAGTTCTTC.

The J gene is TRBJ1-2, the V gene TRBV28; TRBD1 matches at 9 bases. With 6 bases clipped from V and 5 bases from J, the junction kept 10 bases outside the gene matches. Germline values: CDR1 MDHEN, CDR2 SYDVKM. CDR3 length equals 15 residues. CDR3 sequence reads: CASSPTDRGWYGYTF. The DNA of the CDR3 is TGTGCCAGCAGCCCCACCGACAGGGGGTGGTATGGCTACACCTTC.

CDR3 nucleotide sequence: TGTGCCAGCAGTGATAAGGGGACTCCAACTTTCGAGGAGCAGTACTTC. This translates into CASSDKGTPTFEEQYF. The chain carries TRBV6-1 and TRBJ2-4, with D maybe TRBD2 (6 bases). The CDR3 consists of 16 residues. V was trimmed by 3 bases and J by 13 bases, leaving 25 bases between them. CDR1 and CDR2 (germline): MNHNS, SASEGT.

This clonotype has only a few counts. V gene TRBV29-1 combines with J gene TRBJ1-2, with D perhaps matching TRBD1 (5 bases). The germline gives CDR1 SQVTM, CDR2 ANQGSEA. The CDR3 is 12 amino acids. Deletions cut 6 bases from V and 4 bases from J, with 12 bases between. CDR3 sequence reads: CSVRDSGYGYTF. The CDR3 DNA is TGCAGCGTCCGGGACTCCGGCTATGGCTACACCTTC.

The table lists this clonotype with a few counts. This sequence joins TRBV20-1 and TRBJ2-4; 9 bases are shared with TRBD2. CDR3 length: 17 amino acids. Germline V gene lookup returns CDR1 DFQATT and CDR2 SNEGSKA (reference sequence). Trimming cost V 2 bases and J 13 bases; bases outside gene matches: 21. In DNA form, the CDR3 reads TGCAGTGCTAGAATCGGTCTCGCAGGATCTATAGCGGGAGTGCAGTACTTC. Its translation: CSARIGLAGSIAGVQYF.